A selection of T cell receptor beta chains follows, all from one sample in a study of blood T cells in healthy people across ages. TCRdb independently ran MiXCR on the 5' RACE reads; one entry per CDR3 protein. The data contain approximately 810,000 distinct CDR3 sequences, 30% to 45% of them singletons. Source material: blood. These receptors were collected from a man aged 18 to 30 in good health. Each CDR3 is given with its conserved first and last residue. The D gene is left open where the match is weak. The listing skips clone size in some rows; elsewhere it reads once, few, many or a size class.

TRBV7-9	.	TRBJ1-1	.	TGTGCCAGCAGCGTATGGGACACTGCGGGCACTGAAGCTTTCTTT	CASSVWDTAGTEAFF
TRBV2	.	TRBJ1-1	once	TGTGCCAGCAAGGTTGAGAGCGCTGAAGCTTTCTTT	CASKVESAEAFF
TRBV9	TRBD1	TRBJ2-1	many	TGTGCCAGCAGCGCAGACCGGGACAGGGGACCGTTCTTC	CASSADRDRGPFF
TRBV4-1	.	TRBJ2-3	many	TGCGCCAGCAGCCAAGGGGCCTACCCCCCAGATACGCAGTATTTT	CASSQGAYPPDTQYF
TRBV2	.	TRBJ1-6	.	TGTGTCAGCAGGGGATTCTCCTCGGGCTCCTATAATTCACCCCTCCACTTT	CVSRGFSSGSYNSPLHF
TRBV7-3	.	TRBJ1-1	.	TGTGCCAGCAGCTTAATGGCAGGCCCCATGAACACTGAAGCTTTCTTT	CASSLMAGPMNTEAFF
TRBV20-1	.	TRBJ1-3	.	TGCAGTGCTAGAGATACAGTCTCTGGAAACACCATATATTTT	CSARDTVSGNTIYF
TRBV7-2	.	TRBJ1-2	.	TGTGCCAGCAGCTTAGGAAATACGAGGGGAGCGGTAATCTATGGCTACACCTTC	CASSLGNTRGAVIYGYTF
TRBV29-1	.	TRBJ2-1	few	TGCAGCGTAGGGGTCTCCTACAATGAGCAGTTCTTC	CSVGVSYNEQFF
TRBV20-1	.	TRBJ1-5	.	TGCAGTGCTAGACAAGGGAGCAATCAGCCCCAGCATTTT	CSARQGSNQPQHF
TRBV9	.	TRBJ2-1	many	TGTGCCAGCAGCCCCACGGGATCTGGTGAGCAGTTCTTC	CASSPTGSGEQFF
TRBV7-2	.	TRBJ2-7	many	TGTGCCAGCAGTTCAGCCTCCTACGAGCAGTACTTC	CASSSASYEQYF
TRBV20-1	TRBD1	TRBJ2-1	.	TGCAGTGCAACTAATCCGGAGGCCCGGCCCGGGACAGGGTTATACAATGAGCAGTTCTTC	CSATNPEARPGTGLYNEQFF
TRBV6-2/TRBV6-3	TRBD1	TRBJ1-1	.	TGTGCCAGCAGTTCTTGGGACAGGGGTTCCACTGAAGCTTTCTTT	CASSSWDRGSTEAFF
TRBV14	.	TRBJ2-1	.	TGTGCCAGCAGCCAAGATCTTAGGGAGCGTGAGCAGTTCTTC	CASSQDLREREQFF
TRBV10-3	.	TRBJ2-7	.	TGTGCCATCGGTGAGGGGAGCTCCTACAATGAGCAGTACTTC	CAIGEGSSYNEQYF
TRBV7-2	.	TRBJ1-6	.	TGTGCCAGCAGCTTAAGGAGGGATCATAATTCACCCCTCCACTTT	CASSLRRDHNSPLHF
TRBV9	.	TRBJ1-2	few	TGTGCCAGCAGCGGGCGTCGAAGTGGCTACACCTTC	CASSGRRSGYTF
TRBV3-1	TRBD2	TRBJ2-5	.	TGTGCCAGCAGCCAAGATCCCCTAGCGGGGGGCACTACCTATCAAGAGACCCAGTACTTC	CASSQDPLAGGTTYQETQYF
TRBV12-3/TRBV12-4	.	TRBJ2-2	.	TGTGCCAGCAAACGGGGAACCGGGGAGCTGTTTTTT	CASKRGTGELFF
TRBV6-1	.	TRBJ2-5	.	TGTGCCAGCAGTGAAGGACAGGGAGGGGAGACCCAGTACTTC	CASSEGQGGETQYF
TRBV20-1	TRBD2	TRBJ2-5	once	TGCAGTGCTATCCCGGGAGGGGCCGTTGAGCAGTACTTC	CSAIPGGAVEQYF
TRBV7-2	.	TRBJ2-1	.	TGTGCCAGCAGCTTAGTAGACAGCTACAATGAGCAGTTCTTC	CASSLVDSYNEQFF
TRBV4-1	.	TRBJ1-4	.	TGCGCCAGCAGCCAAATAGACGACGAAAAACTGTTTTTT	CASSQIDDEKLFF
TRBV4-2	TRBD2	TRBJ2-3	.	TGTGCCAGCAGCCCCGGACTAGCGGGGGGACCGACAGATACGCAGTATTTT	CASSPGLAGGPTDTQYF
TRBV4-3	.	TRBJ2-5	few	TGCGCCAGCAGCCAAAGTATCTATGGCCATGAGTACTTC	CASSQSIYGHEYF
TRBV9	.	TRBJ1-4	.	TGTGCCAGCAGCGTAGTTGGGGAAAAACTGTTTTTT	CASSVVGEKLFF
TRBV10-3	TRBD1	TRBJ1-2	many	TGTGCCATCCGCTACCGGACAGGGGGCAAAGATGGCTACACCTTC	CAIRYRTGGKDGYTF
TRBV30	.	TRBJ2-7	.	TGTGCCTGGAGTGACGGGCTAGAGGGATACGAGCAGTACTTC	CAWSDGLEGYEQYF
TRBV20-1	.	TRBJ2-3	.	TGCAGTGCTGCCGGGCAACCTGGCACAGATACGCAGTATTTT	CSAAGQPGTDTQYF
TRBV7-2	.	TRBJ2-7	.	TGTGCCAGCAGCTTAGCGGGGGGGCAGCAGTACTTC	CASSLAGGQQYF
TRBV28	.	TRBJ1-1	.	TGTGCCAGCATCCTCTCTGGGAGAGCTTTCTTT	CASILSGRAFF
TRBV9	.	TRBJ2-5	few	TGTGCCAGCAGCGGGTCCCAGGGGTGGTCAGAGACCCAGTACTTC	CASSGSQGWSETQYF
TRBV4-3	.	TRBJ2-1	few	TGCGCCAGCAGCCAAGAAGCAGAAAACTCCTACAATGAGCAGTTCTTC	CASSQEAENSYNEQFF
TRBV20-1	TRBD1	TRBJ2-3	.	TGCAGTGCTAATAGGGAACAGGGGGCCACAGATACGCAGTATTTT	CSANREQGATDTQYF
TRBV30	TRBD1	TRBJ2-7	.	TGTGCCTGGAGCCTCGGGACAGACAACGAGCAGTACTTC	CAWSLGTDNEQYF
TRBV5-6	.	TRBJ2-7	few	TGTGCCAGCAGCCGGAGGGTTGGGGCAAACATTTACGAGCAGTACTTC	CASSRRVGANIYEQYF
TRBV20-1	.	TRBJ2-1	.	TGCAGTGCTCTTACTAGTACTGAGCAGTTCTTC	CSALTSTEQFF
TRBV20-1	.	TRBJ2-3	.	TGCAGTGCTATTATTCGAGGGCTCACAGATACGCAGTATTTT	CSAIIRGLTDTQYF
TRBV4-3	TRBD2	TRBJ2-3	many	TGCGCCAGCAGCCAACGCCCAGCGGGGGGCACAAACACAGATACGCAGTATTTT	CASSQRPAGGTNTDTQYF
TRBV20-1	TRBD2	TRBJ2-1	.	TGCAGTGCTAGAGGTCTAGCGGGGGGCCGATCGTACAATGAGCAGTTCTTC	CSARGLAGGRSYNEQFF